These T cell receptor beta chains were read from a single sample in a study of CD8 T cells in Susac syndrome. From the immunoSEQ multiplex PCR reads, TCRdb called clonotypes with MiXCR, one entry per CDR3 protein. The table has about 120,000 distinct CDR3 sequences, about 90% seen once. The specimen was CD4+ T cells from PBMCs. These receptors were obtained from a human donor in good health. Each CDR3 is given with its conserved first and last residue. Fields, in order: J gene, D gene, V gene, clone size, CDR3 DNA, CDR3 protein. The D gene is left open where the match is weak. Clone size, where shown, is once, few, many, or a class for clones that have expanded.

J gene: TRBJ2-5
D gene: NA
V gene: TRBV7-6
clone size: NA
CDR3 DNA: TGTGCCAGCAGCCGGAATTCGGGCGAGACCCAGTACTTC
CDR3 protein: CASSRNSGETQYF

J gene: TRBJ1-1
D gene: NA
V gene: TRBV12-3/TRBV12-4
clone size: NA
CDR3 DNA: TGTGCCAGCAGCCCGCGTCCTGAAGCTTTCTTT
CDR3 protein: CASSPRPEAFF

J gene: TRBJ2-1
D gene: TRBD2
V gene: TRBV4-2
clone size: NA
CDR3 DNA: TGTGCCAGCAGCCCTATAAGCGGGGGGGTCCATGAGCAGTTCTTC
CDR3 protein: CASSPISGGVHEQFF

J gene: TRBJ2-3
D gene: TRBD1
V gene: TRBV4-1
clone size: NA
CDR3 DNA: TGTGCCAGCAGCCAAGATCACGTGGACAGGGGCACAGATACGCAGTATTTT
CDR3 protein: CASSQDHVDRGTDTQYF

J gene: TRBJ2-6
D gene: NA
V gene: TRBV12-5
clone size: NA
CDR3 DNA: TGTGCTAGTGAGTTGGTGGGTTCTGGGGCCAACGTCCTGACTTTC
CDR3 protein: CASELVGSGANVLTF

J gene: TRBJ2-2
D gene: TRBD1
V gene: TRBV24-1
clone size: NA
CDR3 DNA: TGTGCCACCAGTGATTCGGGACAGGGGGTGCGGGAGCTGTTTTTT
CDR3 protein: CATSDSGQGVRELFF

J gene: TRBJ2-7
D gene: TRBD1
V gene: TRBV6-2/TRBV6-3
clone size: few
CDR3 DNA: TGTGCCAGCAGAGGGACAGCGAGTTACGAGCAGTACTTC
CDR3 protein: CASRGTASYEQYF

J gene: TRBJ1-5
D gene: TRBD1
V gene: TRBV2
clone size: NA
CDR3 DNA: TGTGCCAGCAGGGACGGGACAGGGGGGAATCAGCCCCAGCATTTT
CDR3 protein: CASRDGTGGNQPQHF

J gene: TRBJ2-3
D gene: NA
V gene: TRBV12-3/TRBV12-4
clone size: NA
CDR3 DNA: TGTGCCAGCAGGAGCGGAGGTACAGGTACTATGCAGTATTTT
CDR3 protein: CASRSGGTGTMQYF

J gene: TRBJ2-3
D gene: TRBD1
V gene: TRBV30
clone size: NA
CDR3 DNA: TGTGCCTGTCGAACCGGGACAGGGCGGGGTACGCAGTATTTT
CDR3 protein: CACRTGTGRGTQYF

J gene: TRBJ1-5
D gene: NA
V gene: TRBV4-2
clone size: NA
CDR3 DNA: TGTGCCAGCAGCCAAGATACGGGGGCCGGGAATCAGCCCCAGCATTTT
CDR3 protein: CASSQDTGAGNQPQHF

J gene: TRBJ2-2
D gene: NA
V gene: TRBV6-2/TRBV6-3
clone size: NA
CDR3 DNA: TGTGCCAGCAGTTACGGGCCAGGGAACACCGGGGAGCTGTTTTTT
CDR3 protein: CASSYGPGNTGELFF

J gene: TRBJ1-2
D gene: TRBD1
V gene: TRBV27
clone size: NA
CDR3 DNA: TGTGCCAGCGGACAGGGATGGGGCTACACCTTC
CDR3 protein: CASGQGWGYTF

J gene: TRBJ1-1
D gene: TRBD1
V gene: TRBV7-2
clone size: NA
CDR3 DNA: TGTGCCAGCAGCCTGACAGGGCTCAGGACTGAAGCTTTCTTT
CDR3 protein: CASSLTGLRTEAFF

J gene: TRBJ1-3
D gene: NA
V gene: TRBV27
clone size: NA
CDR3 DNA: TGTGCCAGCAGTCGTACGGGGGCTCTCTCTGGAAACACCATATATTTT
CDR3 protein: CASSRTGALSGNTIYF

J gene: TRBJ2-2
D gene: NA
V gene: TRBV19
clone size: NA
CDR3 DNA: TGTGCCAGTAGTATAAGGCGGACAACGAACACCGGGGAGCTGTTTTTT
CDR3 protein: CASSIRRTTNTGELFF

J gene: TRBJ2-7
D gene: NA
V gene: TRBV13
clone size: NA
CDR3 DNA: TGTGCCAGCAGCGAAGGGGTCTACGAGCAGTACTTC
CDR3 protein: CASSEGVYEQYF

J gene: TRBJ2-2
D gene: TRBD2
V gene: TRBV5-6
clone size: NA
CDR3 DNA: TGTGCCAGCACCCGAGGGAGGGCGACCGGGGAGCTGTTTTTT
CDR3 protein: CASTRGRATGELFF

J gene: TRBJ1-1
D gene: TRBD1
V gene: TRBV9
clone size: NA
CDR3 DNA: TGTGCCAGCAGCCACCCGAATCCGGGACAGAAGAACACTGAAGCTTTCTTT
CDR3 protein: CASSHPNPGQKNTEAFF

J gene: TRBJ2-1
D gene: NA
V gene: TRBV9
clone size: NA
CDR3 DNA: TGTGCCAGCAGCGATAGTCGACTCAGCAGCGCCGTAGAGCAGTTCTTC
CDR3 protein: CASSDSRLSSAVEQFF

J gene: TRBJ1-2
D gene: NA
V gene: TRBV7-2
clone size: NA
CDR3 DNA: TGTGCCAGCAGCTTAGAGCAGGGAGGGGACTATGGCTACACCTTC
CDR3 protein: CASSLEQGGDYGYTF

J gene: TRBJ2-2
D gene: NA
V gene: TRBV5-6
clone size: NA
CDR3 DNA: TGTGCCAGCAGCCAAATCGGACGGAACACCGGGGAGCTGTTTTTT
CDR3 protein: CASSQIGRNTGELFF

J gene: TRBJ2-7
D gene: NA
V gene: TRBV6-2/TRBV6-3
clone size: NA
CDR3 DNA: TGTGCCAGCAGTTACGGTACGGGTCTCTCAGCCGAGCAGTACTTC
CDR3 protein: CASSYGTGLSAEQYF

J gene: TRBJ1-2
D gene: NA
V gene: TRBV19
clone size: NA
CDR3 DNA: TGTGCCAGTGAGAAAGTAGGACATTCTAACTATGGCTACACCTTC
CDR3 protein: CASEKVGHSNYGYTF

J gene: TRBJ1-2
D gene: NA
V gene: TRBV4-2
clone size: NA
CDR3 DNA: TGTGCCAGCAGCCAAAGTCAGGGAGGCTATGGCTACACCTTC
CDR3 protein: CASSQSQGGYGYTF

J gene: TRBJ2-1
D gene: TRBD2
V gene: TRBV4-3
clone size: NA
CDR3 DNA: TGCGCCAGCAGCCAAGGCGGGGGGCCGTGGGATGAGCAGTTCTTC
CDR3 protein: CASSQGGGPWDEQFF

J gene: TRBJ2-7
D gene: TRBD1
V gene: TRBV19
clone size: once
CDR3 DNA: TGTGCCAGTAGTACGACCCGACAGGGGGCGAGCGAGCAGTACTTC
CDR3 protein: CASSTTRQGASEQYF

J gene: TRBJ2-6
D gene: TRBD1
V gene: TRBV7-2
clone size: NA
CDR3 DNA: TGTGCCAGCAGCCCGCGGACAGGGGGCTCTACTGGGGCCAACGTCCTGACTTTC
CDR3 protein: CASSPRTGGSTGANVLTF

J gene: TRBJ1-1
D gene: TRBD1
V gene: TRBV2
clone size: NA
CDR3 DNA: TGTGCCAGCAGCGACAGGGTTACCGATCCGAACACTGAAGCTTTCTTT
CDR3 protein: CASSDRVTDPNTEAFF

J gene: TRBJ2-1
D gene: NA
V gene: TRBV30
clone size: once
CDR3 DNA: TGTGCCTGGAGTGTACGCGACCGCTACAATGAGCAGTTCTTC
CDR3 protein: CAWSVRDRYNEQFF

J gene: TRBJ2-7
D gene: NA
V gene: TRBV6-1
clone size: NA
CDR3 DNA: TGTGCCAGCAGTCGGGACACCTTAACTGTCGACTTC
CDR3 protein: CASSRDTLTVDF

J gene: TRBJ2-7
D gene: NA
V gene: TRBV20-1
clone size: NA
CDR3 DNA: TGCAGTGCTAAAGGGACTGACAGGACCTTGTACGAGCAGTACTTC
CDR3 protein: CSAKGTDRTLYEQYF

J gene: TRBJ2-4
D gene: NA
V gene: TRBV20-1
clone size: NA
CDR3 DNA: TGCAGTGCTCCCGGGACGGCTATAGCCAAAAACATTCAGTACTTC
CDR3 protein: CSAPGTAIAKNIQYF

J gene: TRBJ2-4
D gene: NA
V gene: TRBV20-1
clone size: NA
CDR3 DNA: TGCAGTGCTAGAGACGTAGCCAAAAACATTCAGTACTTC
CDR3 protein: CSARDVAKNIQYF

J gene: TRBJ2-7
D gene: TRBD1
V gene: TRBV6-2/TRBV6-3
clone size: NA
CDR3 DNA: TGTGCCAGCAGTTACTCCCGGGACAGGGGAAGCTACGAGCAGTACTTC
CDR3 protein: CASSYSRDRGSYEQYF

J gene: TRBJ2-7
D gene: NA
V gene: TRBV7-2
clone size: NA
CDR3 DNA: TGTGCCAGCAGCCGAGGGGGGGGATCCTCCTACGAGCAGTACTTC
CDR3 protein: CASSRGGGSSYEQYF

J gene: TRBJ2-1
D gene: NA
V gene: TRBV27
clone size: NA
CDR3 DNA: TGTGCCAGCAGTTTCTCAGAGTACAATGAGCAGTTCTTC
CDR3 protein: CASSFSEYNEQFF

J gene: TRBJ1-2
D gene: TRBD1
V gene: TRBV29-1
clone size: NA
CDR3 DNA: TGCAGCGTTGAGGGAGGGGGCGGCTACACCTTC
CDR3 protein: CSVEGGGGYTF

J gene: TRBJ2-5
D gene: NA
V gene: TRBV7-2
clone size: NA
CDR3 DNA: TGTGCCAGCAGCTTTTCTGTAGAGACCCAGTACTTC
CDR3 protein: CASSFSVETQYF

J gene: TRBJ2-7
D gene: TRBD2
V gene: TRBV3-1
clone size: NA
CDR3 DNA: TGTGCCAGCAGCCAAGAAAGGCAATACCCGGGGGGGCAGTACTTC
CDR3 protein: CASSQERQYPGGQYF

J gene: TRBJ1-2
D gene: TRBD1
V gene: TRBV18
clone size: NA
CDR3 DNA: TGTGCCAGCTCACCACTCGGACAGGGCGACACTTCTAACTATGGCTACACCTTC
CDR3 protein: CASSPLGQGDTSNYGYTF